What follows are 3 T cell receptor beta chains derived from one specimen sequenced in a study of neurological immune-mediated disorders. TCRdb re-derived calls from the 5' RACE reads in MiXCR, one entry per CDR3 protein. The sample contains about 66,000 distinct CDR3 sequences, about 4.9% of which appear only once. The sample consisted of PBMCs. These receptor sequences come from a man aged 25-40 years with multiple sclerosis.

The V call is TRBV6-6, the J call TRBJ1-5, with a possible D match to TRBD1 (6 bases). There are 13 residues in the CDR3. Germline assignment: CDR1 MNHNY and CDR2 SVGAGI (reference sequence). Deletions cut 6 bases from V and 7 bases from J, with 13 bases between. CDR3 protein: CASSTDRPQPQHF. CDR3 coding DNA: TGTGCCAGCAGCACGGACAGACCCCAGCCCCAGCATTTT.

This clonotype was picked up many times. The chain uses TRBV6-5 and TRBJ1-1; D gene uncertain. The CDR3 totals 14 residues. Trimming cost V 5 bases and J 0 bases, with 10 bases left between them. Germline CDR1 MNHEY, CDR2 SVGAGI. The CDR3 region is CASSKQSMNTEAFF. DNA for the CDR3: TGTGCCAGCAGTAAACAAAGCATGAACACTGAAGCTTTCTTT.

This clonotype was seen at least ten times. This sequence joins TRBV6-6 and TRBJ2-3; D not certain. Germline assignment: CDR1 MNHNY and CDR2 SVGAGI (reference sequence). The CDR3 contains 15 residues. The germline V and J ends were trimmed by 1 base and 2 bases, with 10 bases remaining between them. The CDR3 spells CASSYLGRDTDTQYF. CDR3 DNA sequence: TGTGCCAGCAGTTACTTGGGTAGGGACACAGATACGCAGTATTTT.